The TCR beta chain under discussion was sequenced for a study of post-analysis software for immune sequencing data. Points from the study as a whole: For normalized Chao1 diversity, multiple sclerosis patients scored significantly lower than controls did. Patients carried roughly 5 TRBV segments more frequently than controls did, and TRBV5-6, TRBV5-1 and TRBV20-1 were among them.

Concerning this clonotype itself: Its specificity is not known.

Unique molecular identifiers had been added to the TCR beta cDNA libraries. MiXCR, run by TCRdb on the PCR reads, gives a single entry per CDR3 protein. The sample lists about 560,000 distinct CDR3 sequences, roughly 47% seen once, with more than 1.5% in the top ten. V was pared by 0 bases and J by 0 bases, with 9 bases between. Germline V gives CDR1 DFQATT, CDR2 SNEGSKA (reference sequence). The CDR3 loop spans 14 amino acids. Sequencing was done on a sample of blood. The chain joins TRBV20-1 to TRBJ2-7; D is unresolved. The TCR originated in a girl aged 5 to 17 with multiple sclerosis. The DNA for the CDR3 is TGCAGTGCTAGAGATCGCCGGAGCTCCTACGAGCAGTACTTC. Its translation is CSARDRRSSYEQYF.